This TCR beta chain was documented in a study of cytomegalovirus exposure and HLA in healthy donors. General study results and limits: It was 150 or so TCR beta chains that were listed as cytomegalovirus-associated. Sequencing likely generated an artifact that appeared as a cluster of highly shared sequence variants.

The CDR3 consists of 15 residues. Germline V lookup: CDR1 SGHAT, CDR2 FQNNGV. V was pared by 4 bases and J by 2 bases, with 13 bases between. For this clone: Its antigen is still unknown.

The PCR had 60 Vbeta and 13 Jbeta primers. Only in-frame clones appear in the TCRdb table, and some are missing; sequencing was by immunoSEQ multiplex PCR. The table has roughly 200,000 clones, around 78% seen once. Material: PBMCs. This clonotype was sampled from a woman aged 25 to 39 in good health and CMV-seropositive. The chain couples TRBV11-2 to TRBJ2-3; D is uncertain. CDR3 residues: CASSSRSGYTDTQYF. CDR3 sequence (DNA): TGTGCCAGCAGCTCCCGGTCAGGTTACACAGATACGCAGTATTTT.